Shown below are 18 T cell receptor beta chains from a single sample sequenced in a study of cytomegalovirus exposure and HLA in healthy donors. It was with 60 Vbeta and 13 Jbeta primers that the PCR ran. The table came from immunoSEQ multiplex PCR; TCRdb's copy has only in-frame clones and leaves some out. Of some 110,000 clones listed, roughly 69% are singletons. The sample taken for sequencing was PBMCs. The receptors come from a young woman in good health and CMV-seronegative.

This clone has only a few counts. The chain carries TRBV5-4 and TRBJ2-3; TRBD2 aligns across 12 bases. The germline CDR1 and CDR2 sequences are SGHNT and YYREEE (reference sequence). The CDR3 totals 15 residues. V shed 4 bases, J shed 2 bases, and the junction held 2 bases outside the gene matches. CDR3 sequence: CASSPSGRDTDTQYF. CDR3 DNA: TGTGCCAGCAGCCCTAGCGGGAGGGACACAGATACGCAGTATTTT.

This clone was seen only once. CDR3 sequence reads: CASKIYTGSSPLHF. CDR3 in DNA: TGTGCCAGCAAGATTTACACGGGTAGTTCACCCCTCCACTTT. The rearrangement links TRBV28 to TRBJ1-6; no clear D gene. Per the germline V gene, CDR1 is MDHEN and CDR2 is SYDVKM. The V and J ends lost 7 bases and 9 bases respectively, with 16 bases between them. CDR3 size: 14 residues.

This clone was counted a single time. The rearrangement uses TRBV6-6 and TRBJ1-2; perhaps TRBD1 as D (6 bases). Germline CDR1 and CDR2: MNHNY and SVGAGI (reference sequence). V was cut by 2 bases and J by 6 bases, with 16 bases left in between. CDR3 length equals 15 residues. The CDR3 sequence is CASSYPGRGRDGYTF. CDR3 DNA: TGTGCCAGCAGTTACCCGGGGCGGGGGCGGGATGGCTACACCTTC.

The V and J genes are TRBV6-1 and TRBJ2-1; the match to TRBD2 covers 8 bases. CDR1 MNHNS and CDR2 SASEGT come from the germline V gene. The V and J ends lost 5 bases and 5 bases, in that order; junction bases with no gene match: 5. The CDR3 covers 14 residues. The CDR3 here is CASSRGGLDNEQFF. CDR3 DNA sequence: TGTGCCAGCAGTCGGGGGGGGCTCGACAATGAGCAGTTCTTC.

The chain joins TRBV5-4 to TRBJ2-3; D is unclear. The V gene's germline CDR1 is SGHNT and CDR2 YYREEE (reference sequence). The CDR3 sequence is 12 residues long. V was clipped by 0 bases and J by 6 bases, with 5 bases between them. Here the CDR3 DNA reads TGTGCCAGCAGCTTGGTTGCGGATACGCAGTATTTT. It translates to CASSLVADTQYF.

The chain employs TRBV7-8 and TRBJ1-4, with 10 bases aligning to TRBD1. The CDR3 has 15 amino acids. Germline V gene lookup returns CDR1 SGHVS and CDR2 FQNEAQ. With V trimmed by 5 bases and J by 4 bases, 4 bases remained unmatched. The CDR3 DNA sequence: TGTGCCAGCAGCGGACGGACAGGGGGTAATGAAAAACTGTTTTTT. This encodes CASSGRTGGNEKLFF. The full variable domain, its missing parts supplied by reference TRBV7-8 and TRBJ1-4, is GAGVSQSPRYKVAKRGQDVALRCDPISGHVSLFWYQQALGQGPEFLTYFQNEAQLDKSGLPSDRFFAERPEGSVSTLKIQRTQQEDSAVYLCASSGRTGGNEKLFFGSGTQLSVL.

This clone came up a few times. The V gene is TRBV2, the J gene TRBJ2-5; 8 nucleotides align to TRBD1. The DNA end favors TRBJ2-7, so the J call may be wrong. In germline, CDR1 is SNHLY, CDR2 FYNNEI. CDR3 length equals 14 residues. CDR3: CASSGTGPTYEQYF. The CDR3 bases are TGTGCCAGCAGTGGGACAGGGCCAACCTACGAGCAGTACTTC.

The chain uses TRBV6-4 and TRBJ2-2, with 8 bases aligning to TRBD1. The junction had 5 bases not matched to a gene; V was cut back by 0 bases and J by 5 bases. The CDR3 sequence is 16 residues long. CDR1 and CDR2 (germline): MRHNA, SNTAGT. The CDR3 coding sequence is TGTGCCAGCAGTGACTCCGGACAGGGAGATACCGGGGAGCTGTTTTTT. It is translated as CASSDSGQGDTGELFF.

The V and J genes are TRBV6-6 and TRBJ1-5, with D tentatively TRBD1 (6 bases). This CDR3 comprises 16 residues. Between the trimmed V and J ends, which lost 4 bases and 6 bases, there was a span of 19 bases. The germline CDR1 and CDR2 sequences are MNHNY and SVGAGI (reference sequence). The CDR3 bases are TGTGCCAGCAGTTTCGATACAGGGTCGAACGGTCAGCCCCAGCATTTT. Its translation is CASSFDTGSNGQPQHF.

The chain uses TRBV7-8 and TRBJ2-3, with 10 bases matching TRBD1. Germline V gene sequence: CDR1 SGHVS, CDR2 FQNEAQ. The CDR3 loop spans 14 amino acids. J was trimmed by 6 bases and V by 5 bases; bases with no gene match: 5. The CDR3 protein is CASSRQGAGDTQYF. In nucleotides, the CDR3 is TGTGCCAGCAGCCGACAGGGGGCCGGGGATACGCAGTATTTT.

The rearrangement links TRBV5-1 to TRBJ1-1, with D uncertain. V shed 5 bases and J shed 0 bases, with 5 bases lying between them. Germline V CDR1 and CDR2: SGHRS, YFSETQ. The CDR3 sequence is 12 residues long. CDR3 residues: CASRELNTEAFF. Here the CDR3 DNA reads TGCGCCAGCAGGGAGCTGAACACTGAAGCTTTCTTT.

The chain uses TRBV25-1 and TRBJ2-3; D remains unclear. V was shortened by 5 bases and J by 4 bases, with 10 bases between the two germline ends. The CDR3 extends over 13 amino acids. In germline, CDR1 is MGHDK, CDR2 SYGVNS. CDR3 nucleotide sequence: TGTGCCAGCAGTTGGGTCACAGCAGATACGCAGTATTTT. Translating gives CASSWVTADTQYF.

The CDR3 nucleotides read TGTGCCAGCTCACTCAATAGCGGGAGAGCCTACAATGAGCAGTTCTTC. Translation: CASSLNSGRAYNEQFF. The chain joins TRBV18 to TRBJ2-1; 9 bases line up with TRBD2. The CDR3 is 16 amino acids. CDR1 and CDR2 (germline): KGHSH, LQKENI. V gave up 4 bases and J gave up 2 bases; unmatched junction bases: 6.

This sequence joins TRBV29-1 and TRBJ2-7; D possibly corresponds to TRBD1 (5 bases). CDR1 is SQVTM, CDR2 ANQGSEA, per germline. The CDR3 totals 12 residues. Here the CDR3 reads CSTGDSTYEQYF. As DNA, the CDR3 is TGCAGTACCGGAGACAGTACCTACGAGCAGTACTTC.

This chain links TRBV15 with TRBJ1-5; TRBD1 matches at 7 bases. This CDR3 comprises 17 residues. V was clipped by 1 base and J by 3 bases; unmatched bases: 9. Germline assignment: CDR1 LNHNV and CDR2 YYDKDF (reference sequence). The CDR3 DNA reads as TGTGCCACCAGCAGAGGGCCCGGGACAGCTTCCAATCAGCCCCAGCATTTT. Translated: CATSRGPGTASNQPQHF.

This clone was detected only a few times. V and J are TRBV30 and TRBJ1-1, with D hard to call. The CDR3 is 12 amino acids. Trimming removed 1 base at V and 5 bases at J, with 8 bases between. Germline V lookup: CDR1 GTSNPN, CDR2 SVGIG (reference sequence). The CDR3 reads CAWSEPGTEAFF. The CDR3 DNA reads TGTGCCTGGAGTGAACCGGGAACTGAAGCTTTCTTT.

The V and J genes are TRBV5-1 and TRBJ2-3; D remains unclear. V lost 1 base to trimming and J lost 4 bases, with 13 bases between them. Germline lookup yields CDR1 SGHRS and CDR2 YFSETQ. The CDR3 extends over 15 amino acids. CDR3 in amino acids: CASSLIGGDADTQYF. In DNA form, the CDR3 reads TGCGCCAGCAGCTTGATCGGCGGAGATGCAGATACGCAGTATTTT.

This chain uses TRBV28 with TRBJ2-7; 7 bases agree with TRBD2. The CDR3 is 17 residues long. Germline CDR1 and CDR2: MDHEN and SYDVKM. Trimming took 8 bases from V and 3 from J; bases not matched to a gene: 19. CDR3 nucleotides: TGTGCCAGCCCCCCTCGGGCGGGGGAGGCGTTTAGCTACGAGCAGTACTTC. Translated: CASPPRAGEAFSYEQYF.